This T cell receptor beta chain was captured in a study of T cells in Graves' hyperthyroidism and ophthalmopathy. From RNA transcripts, TCR beta CDR3 regions were amplified. The TCR CDR3 was amplified in a first-round RT-PCR using the HTBI primer set. Each CDR3 protein gets one entry after TCRdb re-called the multiplex PCR reads with MiXCR. The data contain about 400,000 distinct CDR3 sequences, about an eighth of them seen just once; the ten biggest clones take up 25% to 30%. Roughly 10 ml of fresh peripheral blood supplied the PBMCs. Material for sequencing was blood. The clonotype originates from a man in his forties or fifties with Graves' ophthalmopathy.

The CDR3 sequence: CASSIDYTGELFF. DNA of the CDR3: TGTGCCAGTAGTATAGACTACACCGGGGAGCTGTTTTTT. The chain recombines TRBV19 with TRBJ2-2; D remains ambiguous. The V end was cut by 0 bases, the J end by 3 bases, with 2 bases between. CDR1 is LNHDA and CDR2 is SQIVND in the germline V gene (reference sequence). CDR3 length: 13 residues.